The rows below give T cell receptor beta chains drawn from one sample of a study of control samples from healthy donors and cancer patients. The data were produced by immunoSEQ multiplex PCR, yet TCRdb's version contains in-frame clones alone and is incomplete. The table has around 30,000 clones, roughly 92% seen once. The sample was PBMCs. The receptors originated from a man aged 35 to 55 with colorectal cancer. CDR3s include the opening cysteine and the closing phenylalanine or tryptophan. The order of the fields is J gene, D gene, CDR3 length, clone size, V gene, CDR3 protein, CDR3 DNA. D genes are given only for firm matches. Size is stated for part of the rows, as once, few or many counts, or as a class when the clone is expanded.

J gene: TRBJ1-2
D gene: TRBD1
CDR3 length: 15
clone size: .
V gene: TRBV18
CDR3 protein: CASSPTTGPWDGYTF
CDR3 DNA: TGTGCCAGCTCACCCACGACAGGGCCATGGGATGGCTACACCTTC

J gene: TRBJ2-2
D gene: .
CDR3 length: 12
clone size: .
V gene: TRBV6-4
CDR3 protein: CASSDGAGELFF
CDR3 DNA: TGTGCCAGCAGTGATGGGGCCGGGGAGCTGTTTTTT

J gene: TRBJ2-1
D gene: TRBD2
CDR3 length: 11
clone size: .
V gene: TRBV29-1
CDR3 protein: CSVFRGGGRFF
CDR3 DNA: TGCAGCGTTTTCCGGGGGGGCGGGAGGTTCTTC

J gene: TRBJ1-2
D gene: TRBD1
CDR3 length: 18
clone size: .
V gene: TRBV4-3
CDR3 protein: CASSQGPGQGVSGYGYTF
CDR3 DNA: TGCGCCAGCAGCCAAGGTCCGGGACAGGGAGTAAGCGGCTATGGCTACACCTTC

J gene: TRBJ2-1
D gene: .
CDR3 length: 14
clone size: .
V gene: TRBV18
CDR3 protein: CASSPGLSNNEQFF
CDR3 DNA: TGTGCCAGCTCACCAGGTCTGTCCAACAATGAGCAGTTCTTC

J gene: TRBJ2-3
D gene: .
CDR3 length: 15
clone size: .
V gene: TRBV6-2/TRBV6-3
CDR3 protein: CASSPFSTGTDTQYF
CDR3 DNA: TGTGCCAGCAGTCCCTTCTCGACAGGCACAGATACGCAGTATTTT

J gene: TRBJ2-6
D gene: .
CDR3 length: 18
clone size: .
V gene: TRBV5-5
CDR3 protein: CASSGVPSIVSGANVLTF
CDR3 DNA: TGTGCCAGCAGTGGGGTGCCATCCATCGTCTCTGGGGCCAACGTCCTGACTTTC

J gene: TRBJ2-2
D gene: TRBD1
CDR3 length: 13
clone size: .
V gene: TRBV6-6
CDR3 protein: CASRTGGGGELFF
CDR3 DNA: TGTGCCAGCAGGACAGGGGGCGGCGGGGAGCTGTTTTTT

J gene: TRBJ1-3
D gene: .
CDR3 length: 16
clone size: .
V gene: TRBV5-1
CDR3 protein: CASSPFDGSSGNTIYF
CDR3 DNA: TGCGCCAGCAGCCCATTTGACGGCAGCTCTGGAAACACCATATATTTT

J gene: TRBJ2-3
D gene: .
CDR3 length: 13
clone size: .
V gene: TRBV19
CDR3 protein: CGVFDQLTDTQYF
CDR3 DNA: TGTGGGGTCTTCGACCAACTCACAGATACGCAGTATTTT

J gene: TRBJ2-7
D gene: TRBD1
CDR3 length: 13
clone size: .
V gene: TRBV30
CDR3 protein: CAGTTGDGYEQYF
CDR3 DNA: TGTGCCGGAACCACAGGGGATGGATACGAGCAGTACTTC

J gene: TRBJ1-5
D gene: .
CDR3 length: 13
clone size: .
V gene: TRBV5-1
CDR3 protein: CASSLDYNQPQHF
CDR3 DNA: TGCGCCAGCAGCTTGGATTACAATCAGCCCCAGCATTTT

J gene: TRBJ2-5
D gene: .
CDR3 length: 10
clone size: .
V gene: TRBV7-8
CDR3 protein: CASSPVTQYF
CDR3 DNA: TGTGCCAGCAGCCCAGTTACCCAGTACTTC

J gene: TRBJ2-5
D gene: .
CDR3 length: 14
clone size: .
V gene: TRBV6-6
CDR3 protein: CASRYQSLQETQYF
CDR3 DNA: TGTGCCAGCAGATACCAGTCCCTCCAAGAGACCCAGTACTTC

J gene: TRBJ2-3
D gene: TRBD2
CDR3 length: 16
clone size: .
V gene: TRBV2
CDR3 protein: CASSVLAGSSTDTQYF
CDR3 DNA: TGTGCCAGCAGTGTTCTAGCGGGCTCTAGCACAGATACGCAGTATTTT

J gene: TRBJ2-5
D gene: .
CDR3 length: 17
clone size: once
V gene: TRBV18
CDR3 protein: CASSPAASGGALETQYF
CDR3 DNA: TGTGCCAGCTCACCTGCGGCATCTGGGGGCGCGTTAGAGACCCAGTACTTC

J gene: TRBJ2-1
D gene: .
CDR3 length: 12
clone size: .
V gene: TRBV19
CDR3 protein: CASSWPPNEQFF
CDR3 DNA: TGTGCCAGTAGTTGGCCTCCCAATGAGCAGTTCTTC

J gene: TRBJ1-3
D gene: .
CDR3 length: 13
clone size: .
V gene: TRBV7-2
CDR3 protein: CASRGTSGNTIYF
CDR3 DNA: TGTGCCAGCAGGGGAACCTCTGGAAACACCATATATTTT

J gene: TRBJ2-7
D gene: .
CDR3 length: 16
clone size: once
V gene: TRBV5-1
CDR3 protein: CASSSLEDTSSYEQYF
CDR3 DNA: TGCGCCAGCAGCTCGCTGGAGGACACCAGCTCCTACGAGCAGTACTTC

J gene: TRBJ1-3
D gene: .
CDR3 length: 16
clone size: few
V gene: TRBV14
CDR3 protein: CASSQVSSGGRNTIYF
CDR3 DNA: TGTGCCAGCAGCCAAGTTTCTTCGGGAGGAAGAAACACCATATATTTT

J gene: TRBJ1-4
D gene: TRBD1
CDR3 length: 11
clone size: .
V gene: TRBV6-5
CDR3 protein: CASSYRGQLFF
CDR3 DNA: TGTGCCAGCAGTTACAGGGGACAGCTGTTTTTT

J gene: TRBJ1-2
D gene: .
CDR3 length: 16
clone size: once
V gene: TRBV23-1
CDR3 protein: CASSRGRAPRVYGYTF
CDR3 DNA: TGCGCCAGCAGCCGCGGACGGGCACCCCGAGTCTATGGCTACACCTTC

J gene: TRBJ1-6
D gene: TRBD1
CDR3 length: 15
clone size: .
V gene: TRBV6-2/TRBV6-3
CDR3 protein: CASSYGGDRGTPLHF
CDR3 DNA: TGTGCCAGCAGTTACGGGGGGGACAGGGGTACACCCCTCCACTTT

J gene: TRBJ1-5
D gene: .
CDR3 length: 15
clone size: once
V gene: TRBV4-3
CDR3 protein: CASSQEFTGSQPQHF
CDR3 DNA: TGCGCCAGCAGCCAAGAATTTACAGGAAGTCAGCCCCAGCATTTT

J gene: TRBJ1-1
D gene: .
CDR3 length: 13
clone size: .
V gene: TRBV10-3
CDR3 protein: CAISESVSTEAFF
CDR3 DNA: TGTGCCATCAGTGAGTCGGTGAGCACTGAAGCTTTCTTT

J gene: TRBJ1-1
D gene: .
CDR3 length: 13
clone size: .
V gene: TRBV28
CDR3 protein: CASSLQGNTEAFF
CDR3 DNA: TGTGCCAGCAGCTTACAGGGGAACACTGAAGCTTTCTTT

J gene: TRBJ1-2
D gene: .
CDR3 length: 13
clone size: .
V gene: TRBV18
CDR3 protein: CASSPGARYGYTF
CDR3 DNA: TGTGCCAGCTCACCGGGGGCCCGCTATGGCTACACCTTC

J gene: TRBJ1-1
D gene: TRBD1
CDR3 length: 13
clone size: .
V gene: TRBV12-3/TRBV12-4
CDR3 protein: CASTRGVNTEAFF
CDR3 DNA: TGTGCCAGCACCAGGGGGGTGAACACTGAAGCTTTCTTT

J gene: TRBJ2-6
D gene: TRBD2
CDR3 length: 17
clone size: .
V gene: TRBV19
CDR3 protein: CASSIGSGSSGANVLTF
CDR3 DNA: TGTGCCAGTAGTATAGGTAGCGGGAGCTCTGGGGCCAACGTCCTGACTTTC

J gene: TRBJ2-5
D gene: .
CDR3 length: 13
clone size: .
V gene: TRBV12-3/TRBV12-4
CDR3 protein: CASRISGQETQYF
CDR3 DNA: TGTGCCAGCAGGATATCTGGGCAAGAGACCCAGTACTTC

J gene: TRBJ2-7
D gene: .
CDR3 length: 14
clone size: .
V gene: TRBV6-5
CDR3 protein: CASSTSTGSYEQYF
CDR3 DNA: .

J gene: TRBJ2-7
D gene: TRBD1
CDR3 length: 15
clone size: .
V gene: TRBV5-1
CDR3 protein: CASSDLRTGGNEQYF
CDR3 DNA: TGCGCCAGCAGCGATTTGAGGACAGGGGGCAACGAGCAGTACTTC

J gene: TRBJ1-2
D gene: TRBD1
CDR3 length: 15
clone size: .
V gene: TRBV25-1
CDR3 protein: CASSEEGRGNYGYTF
CDR3 DNA: TGTGCCAGCAGTGAAGAGGGCAGGGGGAACTATGGCTACACCTTC

J gene: TRBJ2-3
D gene: TRBD2
CDR3 length: 17
clone size: .
V gene: TRBV9
CDR3 protein: CASSVGLAGGSTDTQYF
CDR3 DNA: TGTGCCAGCAGCGTGGGACTAGCGGGGGGAAGCACAGATACGCAGTATTTT

J gene: TRBJ1-3
D gene: TRBD1
CDR3 length: 16
clone size: .
V gene: TRBV19
CDR3 protein: CASSSPGGATGNTIYF
CDR3 DNA: TGTGCCAGTAGTTCTCCAGGGGGCGCTACGGGAAACACCATATATTTT

J gene: TRBJ2-5
D gene: TRBD1
CDR3 length: 13
clone size: .
V gene: TRBV11-2
CDR3 protein: CASSSDRQETQYF
CDR3 DNA: TGTGCCAGCAGCTCGGACAGGCAAGAGACCCAGTACTTC

J gene: TRBJ1-6
D gene: TRBD1
CDR3 length: 15
clone size: .
V gene: TRBV5-4
CDR3 protein: CASSHGQGTDSPLHF
CDR3 DNA: TGTGCCAGCAGCCACGGACAGGGTACAGATTCACCCCTCCACTTT

J gene: TRBJ1-5
D gene: .
CDR3 length: 13
clone size: .
V gene: TRBV6-2/TRBV6-3
CDR3 protein: CASSYRGNQPQHF
CDR3 DNA: TGTGCCAGCAGTTACCGGGGCAATCAGCCCCAGCATTTT

J gene: TRBJ2-1
D gene: TRBD1
CDR3 length: 15
clone size: .
V gene: TRBV7-6
CDR3 protein: CASTEGTGTPNEQFF
CDR3 DNA: TGTGCCAGCACGGAAGGGACAGGGACCCCCAATGAGCAGTTCTTC

J gene: TRBJ2-5
D gene: TRBD2
CDR3 length: 14
clone size: .
V gene: TRBV9
CDR3 protein: CASSPRGGTETQYF
CDR3 DNA: TGTGCCAGCAGCCCCCGGGGGGGGACGGAGACCCAGTACTTC

J gene: TRBJ1-1
D gene: .
CDR3 length: 15
clone size: .
V gene: TRBV11-1
CDR3 protein: CASSLTGQKNTEAFF
CDR3 DNA: TGTGCCAGCAGCCTAACTGGACAGAAGAACACTGAAGCTTTCTTT

J gene: TRBJ2-1
D gene: TRBD2
CDR3 length: 19
clone size: .
V gene: TRBV15
CDR3 protein: CATSSPTSGGALGYNEQFF
CDR3 DNA: TGTGCCACCAGCAGCCCCACTAGCGGGGGGGCCCTAGGCTACAATGAGCAGTTCTTC

J gene: TRBJ2-5
D gene: .
CDR3 length: 13
clone size: .
V gene: TRBV5-6
CDR3 protein: CASSSDSAGTQYF
CDR3 DNA: TGTGCCAGCAGCTCGGACAGCGCGGGGACCCAGTACTTC

J gene: TRBJ1-5
D gene: TRBD1
CDR3 length: 15
clone size: .
V gene: TRBV9
CDR3 protein: CASSVGTGGNQPQHF
CDR3 DNA: TGTGCCAGCAGCGTAGGGACAGGGGGGAATCAGCCCCAGCATTTT

J gene: TRBJ1-1
D gene: TRBD1
CDR3 length: 16
clone size: .
V gene: TRBV4-1
CDR3 protein: CASSQKQGALNTEAFF
CDR3 DNA: TGCGCCAGCAGCCAAAAACAGGGGGCCCTGAACACTGAAGCTTTCTTT

J gene: TRBJ2-3
D gene: .
CDR3 length: 15
clone size: .
V gene: TRBV5-1
CDR3 protein: CASSLGHLVRDTQYF
CDR3 DNA: TGCGCCAGCAGCTTGGGCCACCTGGTGCGGGATACGCAGTATTTT

J gene: TRBJ2-2
D gene: .
CDR3 length: 16
clone size: .
V gene: TRBV7-2
CDR3 protein: CASSLEDGLRAGELFF
CDR3 DNA: TGTGCCAGCAGCTTAGAGGATGGACTGAGGGCCGGGGAGCTGTTTTTT

J gene: TRBJ2-3
D gene: .
CDR3 length: 16
clone size: .
V gene: TRBV27
CDR3 protein: CASSRWTATSTDTQYF
CDR3 DNA: TGTGCCAGCAGTAGATGGACTGCCACGAGCACAGATACGCAGTATTTT

J gene: TRBJ1-3
D gene: TRBD1
CDR3 length: 17
clone size: .
V gene: TRBV18
CDR3 protein: CASSPSGQANSGNTIYF
CDR3 DNA: TGTGCCAGCTCACCGTCAGGACAGGCGAACTCTGGAAACACCATATATTTT

J gene: TRBJ1-5
D gene: .
CDR3 length: 14
clone size: .
V gene: TRBV9
CDR3 protein: CASSVGYSNQPQHF
CDR3 DNA: TGTGCCAGCAGCGTAGGCTATAGCAATCAGCCCCAGCATTTT

J gene: TRBJ1-2
D gene: .
CDR3 length: 14
clone size: .
V gene: TRBV9
CDR3 protein: CASSVGLGGFGYTF
CDR3 DNA: TGTGCCAGCAGCGTAGGTTTAGGGGGATTTGGCTACACCTTC

J gene: TRBJ2-3
D gene: TRBD1
CDR3 length: 17
clone size: .
V gene: TRBV30
CDR3 protein: CAWSVTGQGIFTDTQYF
CDR3 DNA: TGTGCCTGGAGTGTCACCGGACAGGGGATTTTCACAGATACGCAGTATTTT

J gene: TRBJ1-4
D gene: .
CDR3 length: 15
clone size: once
V gene: TRBV5-1
CDR3 protein: CASSLGDRRDEKLFF
CDR3 DNA: TGCGCCAGCAGCTTGGGTGACAGGAGGGACGAAAAACTGTTTTTT

J gene: TRBJ2-5
D gene: .
CDR3 length: 13
clone size: .
V gene: TRBV30
CDR3 protein: CAWSVQGSETQYF
CDR3 DNA: TGTGCCTGGAGTGTACAGGGTAGCGAGACCCAGTACTTC

J gene: TRBJ2-7
D gene: .
CDR3 length: 14
clone size: once
V gene: TRBV24-1
CDR3 protein: CATSASDRPYEQYF
CDR3 DNA: TGTGCCACCAGTGCCAGTGACAGACCCTACGAGCAGTACTTC